A selection of T cell receptor beta chains follows, all from one sample in a study of T cell repertoires in cytomegalovirus infection. TCRdb reprocessed the reads via MiXCR and lists one record per CDR3 protein. The profile covers approximately 290,000 distinct CDR3 sequences, with about 26% appearing a single time and about 15% taken by the ten largest. The sample consisted of PBMCs. The origin of the receptors is a human donor in good health (CMV status not recorded). Some clones in this sample may be carry-over from other donors' samples. CDR3s include the opening cysteine and the closing phenylalanine or tryptophan. Fields, in order: V gene, J gene, D gene, clone size, CDR3 protein, CDR3 DNA. The D gene is left open where the match is weak. Clone size, where shown, is once, few, many, or a class for clones that have expanded.

v_call: TRBV19
j_call: TRBJ1-6
d_call: NA
clone_size: few
cdr3_aa: CASSIANRIGNSPLHF
cdr3_nt: TGTGCCAGTAGTATAGCGAACAGAATCGGGAATTCACCCCTCCACTTT

v_call: TRBV20-1
j_call: TRBJ2-7
d_call: TRBD2
clone_size: few
cdr3_aa: CSASAGGGLSYEQYF
cdr3_nt: TGCAGTGCTAGCGCTGGCGGGGGACTCTCCTACGAGCAGTACTTC

v_call: TRBV12-3/TRBV12-4
j_call: TRBJ2-7
d_call: NA
clone_size: NA
cdr3_aa: CASSSSGTYYEQYF
cdr3_nt: TGTGCCAGCAGTTCGTCGGGCACCTACTACGAGCAGTACTTC

v_call: TRBV12-3/TRBV12-4
j_call: TRBJ1-2
d_call: NA
clone_size: many
cdr3_aa: CASSSFQGRDGYTF
cdr3_nt: TGTGCCAGCAGTTCCTTTCAGGGGAGGGATGGCTACACCTTC

v_call: TRBV7-2
j_call: TRBJ1-1
d_call: NA
clone_size: NA
cdr3_aa: CASSINRAQGTEAFF
cdr3_nt: TGTGCCAGCAGCATAAACAGGGCCCAGGGCACTGAAGCTTTCTTT

v_call: TRBV7-6
j_call: TRBJ1-1
d_call: TRBD1
clone_size: few
cdr3_aa: CASRQDRGQMGTEAFF
cdr3_nt: TGTGCCAGCAGGCAAGACAGGGGGCAGATGGGCACTGAAGCTTTCTTT

v_call: TRBV12-3/TRBV12-4
j_call: TRBJ2-7
d_call: NA
clone_size: few
cdr3_aa: CASSLVRGGYEQYF
cdr3_nt: TGTGCCAGCAGTTTAGTCCGCGGAGGCTACGAGCAGTACTTC

v_call: TRBV29-1
j_call: TRBJ2-5
d_call: NA
clone_size: NA
cdr3_aa: CSVRGGKETQYF
cdr3_nt: TGCAGCGTTCGAGGGGGGAAAGAGACCCAGTACTTC

v_call: TRBV28
j_call: TRBJ1-5
d_call: NA
clone_size: NA
cdr3_aa: CASSLGGTRQPQHF
cdr3_nt: TGTGCCAGCAGTTTGGGGGGGACTCGGCAGCCCCAGCATTTT

v_call: TRBV29-1
j_call: TRBJ2-1
d_call: TRBD2
clone_size: few
cdr3_aa: CSVDPNIGRINEQFF
cdr3_nt: TGCAGCGTTGATCCCAATATCGGGAGGATCAATGAGCAGTTCTTC

v_call: TRBV11-2
j_call: TRBJ2-2
d_call: NA
clone_size: many
cdr3_aa: CASRQGRSGELFF
cdr3_nt: TGTGCCAGCAGACAGGGGAGGTCCGGGGAGCTGTTTTTT

v_call: TRBV7-3
j_call: TRBJ2-5
d_call: TRBD1
clone_size: NA
cdr3_aa: CASSYGTGTFGSGETQYF
cdr3_nt: TGTGCCAGCAGCTACGGGACAGGAACGTTCGGCTCCGGGGAGACCCAGTACTTC

v_call: TRBV7-2
j_call: TRBJ2-2
d_call: NA
clone_size: many
cdr3_aa: CASSVGGTGELFF
cdr3_nt: TGTGCCAGCAGTGTGGGGGGAACCGGGGAGCTGTTTTTT

v_call: TRBV11-2
j_call: TRBJ2-5
d_call: TRBD2
clone_size: NA
cdr3_aa: CASSPQRGLQETQYF
cdr3_nt: TGTGCCAGCAGCCCCCAGCGGGGACTCCAAGAGACCCAGTACTTC

v_call: TRBV7-2
j_call: TRBJ2-7
d_call: TRBD2
clone_size: medium-sized
cdr3_aa: CASSFGFSGGYEQYF
cdr3_nt: TGTGCCAGCAGCTTCGGATTTAGCGGGGGGTACGAGCAGTACTTC

v_call: TRBV2
j_call: TRBJ2-3
d_call: NA
clone_size: NA
cdr3_aa: CASSEATADTQYF
cdr3_nt: TGTGCCAGCAGTGAGGCGACAGCAGATACGCAGTATTTT

v_call: TRBV19
j_call: TRBJ2-3
d_call: NA
clone_size: few
cdr3_aa: CASSDIADSTDTQYF
cdr3_nt: TGTGCCAGTAGTGACATAGCGGATAGCACAGATACGCAGTATTTT

v_call: TRBV7-4
j_call: TRBJ2-6
d_call: NA
clone_size: NA
cdr3_aa: CASNRREGSGANVLTF
cdr3_nt: TGTGCCAGCAACCGGCGGGAAGGCTCTGGGGCCAACGTCCTGACTTTC

v_call: TRBV5-1
j_call: TRBJ2-2
d_call: TRBD1
clone_size: NA
cdr3_aa: CASSLTQGEGGELFF
cdr3_nt: TGCGCCAGCAGCTTAACGCAGGGGGAAGGCGGGGAGCTGTTTTTT

v_call: TRBV5-6
j_call: TRBJ1-5
d_call: NA
clone_size: NA
cdr3_aa: CASSQMAIGNQPQHF
cdr3_nt: TGTGCCAGCAGCCAGATGGCCATTGGCAATCAGCCCCAGCATTTT

v_call: TRBV7-8
j_call: TRBJ2-2
d_call: NA
clone_size: many
cdr3_aa: CASSLRPSIRTGELFF
cdr3_nt: TGTGCCAGCAGCCTCCGCCCGTCTATTCGGACCGGGGAGCTGTTTTTT

v_call: TRBV28
j_call: TRBJ1-2
d_call: TRBD1
clone_size: few
cdr3_aa: CASTILPGQTNYGYTF
cdr3_nt: TGTGCCAGCACCATCCTCCCGGGACAGACTAACTATGGCTACACCTTC

v_call: TRBV28
j_call: TRBJ2-7
d_call: TRBD1
clone_size: few
cdr3_aa: CASRPGGAPYEQYF
cdr3_nt: TGTGCCAGCAGACCAGGGGGCGCCCCCTACGAGCAGTACTTC

v_call: TRBV12-5
j_call: TRBJ2-2
d_call: NA
clone_size: few
cdr3_aa: CASGLNSGVNTGELFF
cdr3_nt: TGTGCTAGTGGTTTGAATTCAGGGGTGAACACCGGGGAGCTGTTTTTT

v_call: TRBV7-9
j_call: TRBJ1-4
d_call: NA
clone_size: many
cdr3_aa: CASSLFQANEKLFF
cdr3_nt: TGTGCCAGCAGCTTATTTCAGGCTAATGAAAAACTGTTTTTT

v_call: TRBV7-2
j_call: TRBJ1-1
d_call: NA
clone_size: NA
cdr3_aa: CASSGNIRNAEAFF
cdr3_nt: TGTGCCAGCAGCGGAAATATCAGGAACGCTGAAGCTTTCTTT

v_call: TRBV20-1
j_call: TRBJ2-3
d_call: TRBD2
clone_size: NA
cdr3_aa: CSSGDYPTDTQYF
cdr3_nt: TGCAGTTCGGGGGACTACCCCACAGATACGCAGTATTTT

v_call: TRBV7-2
j_call: TRBJ2-3
d_call: NA
clone_size: many
cdr3_aa: CASSYQFWGTQYF
cdr3_nt: TGTGCCAGCAGCTACCAGTTTTGGGGTACGCAGTATTTT

v_call: TRBV24-1
j_call: TRBJ1-2
d_call: TRBD1
clone_size: few
cdr3_aa: CATSDPGTGEVYGYTF
cdr3_nt: TGTGCCACCAGTGACCCAGGGACAGGGGAGGTGTATGGCTACACCTTC

v_call: TRBV7-2
j_call: TRBJ2-1
d_call: NA
clone_size: NA
cdr3_aa: CASSAGLSSYNEQFF
cdr3_nt: TGTGCCAGCTCGGCGGGGCTGAGCTCCTACAATGAGCAGTTCTTC

v_call: TRBV7-9
j_call: TRBJ2-7
d_call: NA
clone_size: few
cdr3_aa: CASSSFKTDEQYF
cdr3_nt: TGTGCCAGCAGCTCGTTTAAAACCGACGAGCAGTACTTC

v_call: TRBV7-2
j_call: TRBJ2-7
d_call: NA
clone_size: NA
cdr3_aa: CASSSGPPREQYF
cdr3_nt: TGTGCCAGCAGCTCGGGACCCCCCCGGGAGCAGTACTTC

v_call: TRBV7-2
j_call: TRBJ1-1
d_call: NA
clone_size: many
cdr3_aa: CASSLGPANTEAFF
cdr3_nt: TGTGCCAGCAGCTTGGGACCAGCTAACACTGAAGCTTTCTTT

v_call: TRBV14
j_call: TRBJ2-7
d_call: TRBD2
clone_size: many
cdr3_aa: CASSQKLAVYEQYF
cdr3_nt: TGTGCCAGCAGCCAAAAGCTAGCGGTATACGAGCAGTACTTC

v_call: TRBV15
j_call: TRBJ2-5
d_call: NA
clone_size: NA
cdr3_aa: CATSSPGTHTGETQYF
cdr3_nt: TGTGCCACCAGCAGCCCCGGGACGCATACCGGGGAGACCCAGTACTTC

v_call: TRBV19
j_call: TRBJ2-7
d_call: NA
clone_size: many
cdr3_aa: CASSTYEQYF
cdr3_nt: TGTGCCAGTAGTACCTACGAGCAGTACTTC

v_call: TRBV7-8
j_call: TRBJ1-4
d_call: NA
clone_size: NA
cdr3_aa: CASSLVVPGVGEKLFF
cdr3_nt: TGTGCCAGCAGCTTAGTCGTCCCCGGGGTAGGTGAAAAACTGTTTTTT

v_call: TRBV20-1
j_call: TRBJ1-2
d_call: TRBD1
clone_size: few
cdr3_aa: CSARDRREGAEGYTF
cdr3_nt: TGCAGTGCTAGAGATCGTCGGGAGGGGGCAGAAGGCTACACCTTC

v_call: TRBV11-2
j_call: TRBJ2-5
d_call: NA
clone_size: few
cdr3_aa: CASSSYEQGRETQYF
cdr3_nt: TGTGCCAGCAGCTCCTACGAACAGGGTCGGGAGACCCAGTACTTC

v_call: TRBV4-3
j_call: TRBJ1-1
d_call: NA
clone_size: NA
cdr3_aa: CASSHIQAAEAFF
cdr3_nt: TGCGCCAGCAGCCACATACAGGCGGCTGAAGCTTTCTTT

v_call: TRBV7-9
j_call: TRBJ2-5
d_call: NA
clone_size: many
cdr3_aa: CASSSEVTAPLSF
cdr3_nt: TGTGCCAGCAGCTCAGAGGTGACGGCCCCGCTGAGCTTC

v_call: TRBV27
j_call: TRBJ2-6
d_call: TRBD1
clone_size: NA
cdr3_aa: CASSRRGRESGANVLTF
cdr3_nt: TGTGCCAGCAGCCGCAGGGGGCGGGAATCTGGGGCCAACGTCCTGACTTTC

v_call: TRBV7-8
j_call: TRBJ1-1
d_call: TRBD1
clone_size: NA
cdr3_aa: CASSRRQGAWNTEAFF
cdr3_nt: TGTGCCAGCAGCAGACGACAGGGGGCATGGAACACTGAAGCTTTCTTT

v_call: TRBV7-4
j_call: TRBJ1-4
d_call: TRBD1
clone_size: NA
cdr3_aa: CASSSGQYEKLFF
cdr3_nt: TGTGCCAGCAGCTCGGGACAGTACGAAAAACTGTTTTTT

v_call: TRBV12-3/TRBV12-4
j_call: TRBJ2-5
d_call: TRBD2
clone_size: many
cdr3_aa: CASRLAGQETQYF
cdr3_nt: TGTGCCAGCAGACTAGCGGGTCAAGAGACCCAGTACTTC